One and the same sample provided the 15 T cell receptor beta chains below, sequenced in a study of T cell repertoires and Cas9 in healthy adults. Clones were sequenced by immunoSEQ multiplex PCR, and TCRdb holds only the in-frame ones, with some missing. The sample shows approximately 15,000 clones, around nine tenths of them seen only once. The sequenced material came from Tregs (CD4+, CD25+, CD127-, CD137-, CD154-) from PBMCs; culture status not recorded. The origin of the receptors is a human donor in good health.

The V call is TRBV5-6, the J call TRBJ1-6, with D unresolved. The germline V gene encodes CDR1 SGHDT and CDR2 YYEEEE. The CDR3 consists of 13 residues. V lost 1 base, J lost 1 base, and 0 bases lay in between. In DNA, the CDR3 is TGTGCCAGCAGCTTGTCCTATAATTCACCCCTCCACTTT. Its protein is CASSLSYNSPLHF.

DNA of the CDR3: TGCGCCAGCAGCTTGGAGACAGGGATACTGTTTTTT. Protein product: CASSLETGILFF. The V gene is TRBV5-1, the J gene TRBJ2-2; 7 bases fit TRBD1. The ends lost 0 bases at V and 14 bases at J; junction bases unmatched: 4. The germline gives CDR1 SGHRS, CDR2 YFSETQ. CDR3 length: 12 amino acids.

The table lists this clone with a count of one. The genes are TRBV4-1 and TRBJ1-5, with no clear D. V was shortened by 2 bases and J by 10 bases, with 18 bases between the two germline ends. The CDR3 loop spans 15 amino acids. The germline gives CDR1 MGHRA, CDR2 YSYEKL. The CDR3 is CASSQYHSTLSPQHF. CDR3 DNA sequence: TGCGCCAGCAGCCAATACCACAGTACTTTATCTCCCCAGCATTTT.

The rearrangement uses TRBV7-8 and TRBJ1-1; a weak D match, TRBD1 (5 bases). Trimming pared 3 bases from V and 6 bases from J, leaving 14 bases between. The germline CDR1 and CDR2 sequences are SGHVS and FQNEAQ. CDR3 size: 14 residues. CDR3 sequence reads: CASSFSGRQAEAFF. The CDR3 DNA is TGTGCCAGCAGCTTCTCAGGGCGGCAGGCTGAAGCTTTCTTT.

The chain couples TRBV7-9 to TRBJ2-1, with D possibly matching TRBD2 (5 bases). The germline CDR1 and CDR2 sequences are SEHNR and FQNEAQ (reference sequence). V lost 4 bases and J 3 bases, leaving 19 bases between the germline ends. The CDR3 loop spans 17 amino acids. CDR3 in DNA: TGTGCCAGCAGCTCCAACCGTTTAGGCGACTACTACAATGAGCAGTTCTTC. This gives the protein CASSSNRLGDYYNEQFF.

The CDR3 spells CASSRDRMTLNTGELFF. The CDR3 nucleotides are TGTGCCAGCAGCCGGGACAGGATGACTTTAAACACCGGGGAGCTGTTTTTT. The chain joins TRBV5-5 to TRBJ2-2; 8 nucleotides match TRBD1. The CDR3 has 17 amino acids. Germline V gene data show CDR1 as SGHKS and CDR2 as YYEKEE (reference sequence). V was pared by 4 bases and J by 2 bases, with 10 bases of the junction left unmatched.

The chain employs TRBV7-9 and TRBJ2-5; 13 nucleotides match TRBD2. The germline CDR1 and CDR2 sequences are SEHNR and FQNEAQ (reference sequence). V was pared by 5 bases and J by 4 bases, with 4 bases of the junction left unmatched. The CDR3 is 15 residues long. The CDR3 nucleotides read TGTGCCAGCAGCCAGACTAGCGGGGGGCGAGAGACCCAGTACTTC. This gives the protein CASSQTSGGRETQYF.

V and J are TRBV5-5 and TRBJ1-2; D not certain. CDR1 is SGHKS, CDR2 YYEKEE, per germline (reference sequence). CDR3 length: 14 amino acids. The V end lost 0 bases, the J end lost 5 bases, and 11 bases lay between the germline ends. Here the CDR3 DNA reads TGTGCCAGCAGCTTGGATGTAGGGCAATATGGCTACACCTTC. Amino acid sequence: CASSLDVGQYGYTF.

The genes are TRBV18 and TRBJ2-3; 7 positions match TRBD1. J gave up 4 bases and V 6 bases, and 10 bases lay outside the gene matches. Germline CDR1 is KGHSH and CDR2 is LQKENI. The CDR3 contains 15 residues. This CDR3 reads CASSPLAQGADTQYF. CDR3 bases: TGTGCCAGCTCCCCCCTCGCGCAGGGGGCAGATACGCAGTATTTT.

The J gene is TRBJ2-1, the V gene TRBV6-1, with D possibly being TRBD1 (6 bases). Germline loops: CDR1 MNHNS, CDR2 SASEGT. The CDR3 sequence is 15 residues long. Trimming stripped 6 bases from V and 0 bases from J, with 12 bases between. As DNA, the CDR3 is TGTGCCAGCAGAACCGGGACAAGCTCCTACAATGAGCAGTTCTTC. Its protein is CASRTGTSSYNEQFF.

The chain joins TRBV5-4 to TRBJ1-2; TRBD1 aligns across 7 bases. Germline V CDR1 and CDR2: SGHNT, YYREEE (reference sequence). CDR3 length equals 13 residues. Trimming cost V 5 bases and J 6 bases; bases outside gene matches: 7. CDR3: CASRWRGRDGYTF. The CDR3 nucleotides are TGTGCCAGCAGGTGGAGGGGGCGGGATGGCTACACCTTC.

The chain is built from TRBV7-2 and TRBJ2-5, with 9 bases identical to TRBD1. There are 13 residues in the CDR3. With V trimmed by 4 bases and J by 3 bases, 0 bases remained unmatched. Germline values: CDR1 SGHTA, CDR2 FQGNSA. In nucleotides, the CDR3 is TGTGCCAGCAGCTGGACAGGGGAAGAGACCCAGTACTTC. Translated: CASSWTGEETQYF. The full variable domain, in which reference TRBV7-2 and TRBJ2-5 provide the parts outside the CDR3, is GAGVSQSPSNKVTEKGKDVELRCDPISGHTALYWYRQSLGQGLEFLIYFQGNSAPDKSGLPSDRFSAERTGGSVSTLTIQRTQQEDSAVYLCASSWTGEETQYFGPGTRLLVL.

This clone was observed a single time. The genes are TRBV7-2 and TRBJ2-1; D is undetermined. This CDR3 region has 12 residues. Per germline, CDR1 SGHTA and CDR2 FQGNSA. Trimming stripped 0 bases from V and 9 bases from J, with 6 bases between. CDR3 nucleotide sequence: TGTGCCAGCAGCTTAGCATCTAGTGAGCAGTTCTTC. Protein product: CASSLASSEQFF.

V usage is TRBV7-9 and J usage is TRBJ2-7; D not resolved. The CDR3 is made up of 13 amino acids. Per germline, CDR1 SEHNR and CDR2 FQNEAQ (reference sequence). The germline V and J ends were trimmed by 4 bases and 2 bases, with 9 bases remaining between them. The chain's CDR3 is CASSSISTYEQYF. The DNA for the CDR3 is TGTGCCAGCAGCTCGATCAGCACCTACGAGCAGTACTTC.

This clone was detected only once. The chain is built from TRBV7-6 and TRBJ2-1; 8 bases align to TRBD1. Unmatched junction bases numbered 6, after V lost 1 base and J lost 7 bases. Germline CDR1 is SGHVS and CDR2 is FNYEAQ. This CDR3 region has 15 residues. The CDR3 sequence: CASSLGDRFRNEQFF. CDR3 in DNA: TGTGCCAGCAGCTTAGGGGACAGGTTTAGGAATGAGCAGTTCTTC.